This TCR beta chain was documented in a study of long-term antiretroviral therapy in people with HIV. Study results and caveats: HIV repertoires covered narrower CDR3 length ranges than controls did.

Remarks on this clone: Its antigen is unidentified.

HIV-positive participants all received treatment in the United States. Survey-level immunoSEQ v3.0 assays were run. The target of sequencing was about 40,000-55,000 T-cell genomes per sample. Measured with immunoSEQ multiplex PCR; TCRdb has only the in-frame clones, and not every one. This sample carries approximately 35,000 clones, roughly 94% of them seen once, and the ten largest clones take 3.5% to 4.5%. Germline V gene lookup returns CDR1 SGHTS and CDR2 YDEGEE. This CDR3 is 15 amino acids long. The V and J ends lost 4 bases and 4 bases respectively, with 17 bases between them. The chain uses TRBV5-8 and TRBJ2-5; TRBD1 might be the D (6 bases). This TCR was recovered from a woman in her fifties or sixties with HIV. This specimen consisted of unsorted PBMCs, obtained 5.1 years after starting antiretroviral therapy. CDR3 nucleotides: TGTGCCAGCAGCCCCGGCTCAGGGGCTGCAGAGACCCAGTACTTC. Translated, it gives CASSPGSGAAETQYF.